This TCR beta chain appears in the sequencing data of a study of blood T cell repertoires in COVID-19. Study at large: Both acute and convalescent COVID-19 samples were obtained from the United States, Italy and Spain.

Trimming removed 0 bases at V and 5 bases at J, with 13 bases between. The CDR3 is made up of 15 amino acids. Germline CDR1 reads MGHRA; CDR2 reads YSYEKL. Authors' data handling: Reference gene primers were amplified, and this amplification served to estimate nucleated cell counts. Assay: immunoSEQ multiplex PCR; the TCRdb copy retains only in-frame clones and omits some. That table furnishes V, J and clone size, whereas the DNA furnished D and trimming. Found here are under 400,000 clones, roughly nine tenths of them singletons; the top ten hold roughly 4%. The specimen sequenced was peripheral blood. The chain has TRBV4-1 and TRBJ1-2; tentatively, D is TRBD1 (6 bases). The sequence was collected from a woman in her sixties with COVID-19, enrolled during active disease. The CDR3 nucleotides read TGCGCCAGCAGCCAAGAAGGCACAGGGTTGTATGGCTACACCTTC. This codes for CASSQEGTGLYGYTF.